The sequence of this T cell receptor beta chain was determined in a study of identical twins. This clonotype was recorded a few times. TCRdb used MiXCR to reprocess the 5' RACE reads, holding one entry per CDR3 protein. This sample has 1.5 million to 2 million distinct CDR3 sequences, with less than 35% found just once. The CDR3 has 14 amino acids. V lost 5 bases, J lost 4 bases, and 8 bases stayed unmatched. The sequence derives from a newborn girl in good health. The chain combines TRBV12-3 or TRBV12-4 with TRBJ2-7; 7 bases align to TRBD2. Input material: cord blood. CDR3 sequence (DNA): TGTGCCAGCAGTCCTGGCCCGGGGGGATACGAGCAGTACTTC. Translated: CASSPGPGGYEQYF.